A selection of T cell receptor beta chains follows, all from one sample in a study of blood T cell repertoires in COVID-19. Here immunoSEQ multiplex PCR was the method, and the copy in TCRdb shows in-frame clones only, minus some. The data hold about 480,000 clones, with 88% observed a single time. Sequenced input: PBMCs or T cells enriched from blood (not recorded which). The receptor source for this set is a woman aged 40-49 years who had recovered from COVID-19. Each CDR3 is given with its conserved first and last residue. Fields, in order: V gene, D gene, clone size, J gene, CDR3 protein, CDR3 DNA. D genes are given only for firm matches. Only some rows state a clone size, as once, few, many or a class for expanded clones.

>TRBV29-1|NA|NA|TRBJ2-3
CSEWRGDTQYF
TGCAGTGAATGGAGGGGAGATACGCAGTATTTT
>TRBV27|TRBD1|NA|TRBJ1-5
CASSLSGGVSNQPQHF
TGTGCCAGCAGTTTATCAGGGGGCGTGAGCAATCAGCCCCAGCATTTT
>TRBV12-3/TRBV12-4|NA|NA|TRBJ2-1
CASSFEGVNEQFF
TGTGCCAGCAGTTTCGAAGGGGTAAATGAGCAGTTCTTC
>TRBV24-1|TRBD1|NA|TRBJ2-3
CATSVGQGSTDTQYF
TGTGCCACCAGTGTGGGACAGGGAAGCACAGATACGCAGTATTTT
>TRBV4-3|TRBD1|NA|TRBJ1-3
CASSQDLGQFSGNTIYF
TGCGCCAGCAGCCAAGATTTGGGACAGTTCTCTGGAAACACCATATATTTT
>TRBV18|TRBD1|once|TRBJ1-2
CASSPQTGQIYGYTF
TGTGCCAGCTCACCACAAACGGGACAGATCTATGGCTACACCTTC
>TRBV6-6|TRBD2|NA|TRBJ2-7
CASSYSGAGLYEQYF
TGTGCCAGCAGTTACTCAGGAGCGGGGCTCTACGAGCAGTACTTC
>TRBV24-1|TRBD1|once|TRBJ1-2
CATSDSGQLSYTF
TGTGCCACCAGTGACTCGGGACAGTTGAGCTACACCTTC
>TRBV10-3|NA|NA|TRBJ2-2
CAIRPGGTGMNTGELFF
TGTGCCATCAGGCCCGGGGGGACAGGCATGAACACCGGGGAGCTGTTTTTT
>TRBV10-3|TRBD1|NA|TRBJ2-7
CAISLQGPTYEQYF
TGTGCCATCAGTTTACAGGGGCCGACCTACGAGCAGTACTTC